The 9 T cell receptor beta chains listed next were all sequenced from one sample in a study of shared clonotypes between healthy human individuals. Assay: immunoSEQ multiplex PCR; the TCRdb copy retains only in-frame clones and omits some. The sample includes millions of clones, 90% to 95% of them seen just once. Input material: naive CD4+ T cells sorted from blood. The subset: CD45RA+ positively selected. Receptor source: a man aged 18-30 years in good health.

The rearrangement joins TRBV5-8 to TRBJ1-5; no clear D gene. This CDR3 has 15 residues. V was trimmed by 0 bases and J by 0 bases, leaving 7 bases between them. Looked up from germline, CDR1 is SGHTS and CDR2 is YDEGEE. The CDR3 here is CASSLERVSNQPQHF. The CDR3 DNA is TGTGCCAGCAGCTTGGAAAGGGTTAGCAATCAGCCCCAGCATTTT.

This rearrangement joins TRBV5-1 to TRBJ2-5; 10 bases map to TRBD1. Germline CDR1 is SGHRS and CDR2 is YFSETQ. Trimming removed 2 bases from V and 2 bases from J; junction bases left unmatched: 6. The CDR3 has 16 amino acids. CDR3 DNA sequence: TGCGCCAGCAGCTTATCCGACAGGGGGCGTCAAGAGACCCAGTACTTC. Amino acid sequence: CASSLSDRGRQETQYF.

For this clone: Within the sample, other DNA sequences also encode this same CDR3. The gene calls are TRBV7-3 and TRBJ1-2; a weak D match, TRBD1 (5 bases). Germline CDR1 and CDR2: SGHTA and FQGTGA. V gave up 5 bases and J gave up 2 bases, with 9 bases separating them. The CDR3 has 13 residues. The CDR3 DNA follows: TGTGCCAGCAGCCCAGACAGAAACTATGGCTACACCTTC. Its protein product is CASSPDRNYGYTF.

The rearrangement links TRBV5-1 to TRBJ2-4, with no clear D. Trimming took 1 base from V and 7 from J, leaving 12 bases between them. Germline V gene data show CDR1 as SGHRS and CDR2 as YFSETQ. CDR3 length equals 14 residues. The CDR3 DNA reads TGCGCCAGCAGCTTGTCGTCGGGTACGAACATTCAGTACTTC. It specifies CASSLSSGTNIQYF.

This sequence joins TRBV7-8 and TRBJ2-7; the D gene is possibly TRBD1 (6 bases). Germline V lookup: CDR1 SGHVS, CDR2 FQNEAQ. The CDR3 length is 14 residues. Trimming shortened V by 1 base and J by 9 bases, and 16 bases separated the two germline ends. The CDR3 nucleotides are TGTGCCAGCAGCTTAGAGGCAGGGGTAGGATGGCAGTACTTC. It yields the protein CASSLEAGVGWQYF.

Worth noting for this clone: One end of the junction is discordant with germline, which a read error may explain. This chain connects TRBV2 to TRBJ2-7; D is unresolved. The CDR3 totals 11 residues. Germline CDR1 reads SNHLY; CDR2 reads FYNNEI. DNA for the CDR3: TGTGCCAGCGGTGAATTCTACGAGCAGTACTTC. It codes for CASGEFYEQYF. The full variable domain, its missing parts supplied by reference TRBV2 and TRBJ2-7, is EPEVTQTPSHQVTQMGQEVILRCVPISNHLYFYWYRQILGQKVEFLVSFYNNEISEKSEIFDDQFSVERPDGSNFTLKIRSTKLEDSAMYFCASGEFYEQYFGPGTRLTVT.

CDR3 region: CASSFREGTGELFF. The CDR3 DNA is TGTGCCAGCAGCTTCAGGGAGGGCACCGGGGAGCTGTTTTTT. The chain carries TRBV7-2 and TRBJ2-2; 7 bases are a match to TRBD2. With V trimmed by 3 bases and J by 4 bases, 2 bases remained unmatched. The germline gives CDR1 SGHTA, CDR2 FQGNSA. The CDR3 spans 14 residues.

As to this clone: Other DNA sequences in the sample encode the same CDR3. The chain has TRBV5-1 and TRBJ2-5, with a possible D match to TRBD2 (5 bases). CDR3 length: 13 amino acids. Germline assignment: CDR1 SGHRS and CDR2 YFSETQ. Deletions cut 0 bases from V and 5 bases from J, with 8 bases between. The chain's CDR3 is CASSLGLAETQYF. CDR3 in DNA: TGCGCCAGCAGCTTGGGGTTAGCGGAGACCCAGTACTTC. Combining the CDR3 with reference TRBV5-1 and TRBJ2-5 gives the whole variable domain KAGVTQTPRYLIKTRGQQVTLSCSPISGHRSVSWYQQTPGQGLQFLFEYFSETQRNKGNFPGRFSGRQFSNSRSEMNVSTLELGDSALYLCASSLGLAETQYFGPGTRLLVL.

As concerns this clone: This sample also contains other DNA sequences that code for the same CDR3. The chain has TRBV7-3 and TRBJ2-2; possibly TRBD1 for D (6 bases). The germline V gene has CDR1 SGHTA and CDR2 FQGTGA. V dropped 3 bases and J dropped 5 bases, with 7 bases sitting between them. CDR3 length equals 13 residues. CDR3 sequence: CASSFTGTGELFF. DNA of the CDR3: TGTGCCAGCAGCTTTACAGGGACCGGGGAGCTGTTTTTT.